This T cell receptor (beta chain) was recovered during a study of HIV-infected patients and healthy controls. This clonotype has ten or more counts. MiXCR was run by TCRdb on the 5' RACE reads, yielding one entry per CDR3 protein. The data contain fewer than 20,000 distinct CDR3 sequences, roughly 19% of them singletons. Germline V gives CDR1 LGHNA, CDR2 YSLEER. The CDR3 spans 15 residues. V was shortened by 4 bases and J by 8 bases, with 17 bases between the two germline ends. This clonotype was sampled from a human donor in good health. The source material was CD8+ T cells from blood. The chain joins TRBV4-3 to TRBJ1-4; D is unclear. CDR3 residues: CASSLLTPEGEKLFF. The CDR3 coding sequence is TGCGCCAGCAGCCTTCTGACCCCGGAAGGGGAAAAACTGTTTTTT.